This note documents a single T cell receptor beta chain sequence. The clone's antigen remains unknown. Per-base qualities were not stored, and no clone one base away is much larger. This sample was taken from a study of T cell responses to AZD1222 COVID-19 vaccine (dated by TCRdb to 2020 to 2022). A note on the overall study: AZD1222 recipients with second doses at about 4 weeks or about 12 weeks were pooled, because spike-specific TCR depth and breadth did not differ between schedules. A total of 230 to 250 trial participants underwent TCR sequencing, of whom 207 received two doses of AZD1222 and approximately 25 received two doses of the MenACWY control vaccine. Trial participants were enrolled by age into subgroups of 18-55, 56-69 and 70-plus years, and roughly 150, 30 and 60 TCR-sequenced participants, respectively, were included in these subgroups. Broad study findings and their caveats: Because no day 14 peak-response samples were available, the repertoires could be characterized only after the peak T cell response. The 56-69-year group was small, and its depth increase did not reach significance, likely because of low power. Only five or six AZD1222 recipients were SARS-CoV-2 seropositive at baseline, limiting conclusions about previously exposed vaccinees. Participants were mostly white British, with more females than males. The authors suggested clonal diversity may have been underestimated. Spike-specific TCR breadth and depth rose significantly after two AZD1222 doses compared with day 0 and with MenACWY recipients. Vaccine-associated CD4 TCRs spanned the whole spike protein, with dominant responses in regions 160-218 and 743-854. Reportedly, close to half of the unique spike-specific TCRs recognized epitopes lying outside the regions that are mutated in the B.1.351 and B.1.1.7 variants.

The time point label of this sample denotes: baseline before first vaccination. Vaccinee samples came from UK trials COV001 and COV002, including a single-blind randomized controlled phase 2/3 trial of AZD1222 (ChAdOx1 nCoV-19) in healthy adults. For TCRbeta chain sequencing, PBMC samples from trial participants were taken at day 0 and at day 28 after the second dose. The CDR3 regions of human TCRbeta chains were subjected to immunosequencing. In the original analysis: Repertoire TCRs were matched against a reference library of SARS-CoV-2-specific TCRs generated with the MIRA antigen-specificity platform. Breadth was defined as the fraction of unique TCRs that were SARS-CoV-2-associated. Depth was defined as the fraction of total T cells that were SARS-CoV-2-associated. Using the MIRA data, each spike-specific TCR was mapped to the spike region that the TCR reacts to and placed in a CD4 or CD8 class. Log10-transformed breadth and depth values were compared by one-way ANOVA with Sidak's multiple comparisons tests. Not all clones reach the TCRdb copy of this immuneACCESS table, which keeps in-frame sequences only. Checked studies attribute under half of the gap to unresolved V genes and leave the rest unexplained. Clone size and V and J calls were adopted from that table, with D and trimming inferred from the DNA. This sample lists about 110,000 clones; around 76% were detected once. Approximately 5.1% of the sample comes from the top ten.

For this chain, trimming is 5 bases at the V end and 2 bases at the J end, and the number of junction bases without a gene match is 8. According to the germline V gene, CDR1 reads MNHEY and CDR2 reads SVGEGT. From the cysteine up to the phenylalanine, the CDR3 has a length of 15 residues. This entry keeps only the CDR3 DNA: 45 bases, framed from base 1. The sequencing here drew on peripheral blood, taken on day 0 of AZD1222 vaccination. This TCR was recovered from an adult in good health. In this chain, TRBV6-2 or TRBV6-3 is recombined with TRBJ1-2, and 7 junctional nucleotides match TRBD1. The DNA sequence follows: TGTGCCAGCAGTAATCCGGGACAGATGAACTATGGCTACACCTTC. Protein translation: CASSNPGQMNYGYTF.